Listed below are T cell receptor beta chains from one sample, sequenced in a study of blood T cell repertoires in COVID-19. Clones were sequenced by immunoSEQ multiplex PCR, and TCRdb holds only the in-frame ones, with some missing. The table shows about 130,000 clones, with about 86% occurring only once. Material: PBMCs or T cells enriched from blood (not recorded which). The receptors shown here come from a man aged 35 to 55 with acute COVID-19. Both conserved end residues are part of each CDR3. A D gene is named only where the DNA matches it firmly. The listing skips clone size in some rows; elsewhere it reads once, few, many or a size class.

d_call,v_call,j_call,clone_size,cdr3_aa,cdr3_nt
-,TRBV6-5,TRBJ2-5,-,CASTRGGMEETQYF,TGTGCCAGCACCCGAGGGGGTATGGAAGAGACCCAGTACTTC
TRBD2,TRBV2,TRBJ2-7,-,CASLAGTSYEQYF,TGTGCCAGTTTAGCGGGGACCTCCTACGAGCAGTACTTC
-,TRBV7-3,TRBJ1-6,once,CASSPDNNSPLHF,TGTGCCAGCAGCCCAGACAATAATTCACCCCTCCACTTT
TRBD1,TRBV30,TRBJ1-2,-,CAWDAGQEYYGYTF,TGTGCCTGGGACGCGGGACAGGAATACTATGGCTACACCTTC
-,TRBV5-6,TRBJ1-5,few,CASSQTGLGDAPQHF,TGTGCCAGCAGCCAAACAGGGCTGGGTGACGCGCCCCAGCATTTT
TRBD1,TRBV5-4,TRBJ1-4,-,CASSLTGATNEKLFF,TGTGCCAGCAGCTTGACAGGGGCAACTAATGAAAAACTGTTTTTT
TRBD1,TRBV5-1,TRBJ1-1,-,CASSSGTGGNTEAFF,TGCGCCAGCAGCTCGGGGACAGGGGGAAACACTGAAGCTTTCTTT
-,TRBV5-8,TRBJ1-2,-,CASSLAQGLGGYTF,TGTGCCAGCAGCTTGGCCCAGGGCCTGGGTGGCTACACCTTC
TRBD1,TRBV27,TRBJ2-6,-,CASRLQGAGANVLTF,TGTGCCAGCCGACTTCAGGGGGCTGGGGCCAACGTCCTGACTTTC
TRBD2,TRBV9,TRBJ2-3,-,CASSATSGGAVNTQYF,TGTGCCAGCAGCGCTACTAGCGGGGGGGCCGTAAATACGCAGTATTTT
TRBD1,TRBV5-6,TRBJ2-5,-,CASSSLDRQETQYF,TGTGCCAGCAGCTCCTTGGACAGGCAAGAGACCCAGTACTTC
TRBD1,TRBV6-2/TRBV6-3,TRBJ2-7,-,CASSSGQGGEQYF,TGTGCCAGCAGTTCTGGACAGGGTGGCGAGCAGTACTTC
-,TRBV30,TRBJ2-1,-,CAWSVPQLSYNEQFF,TGTGCCTGGAGTGTACCCCAACTCTCCTACAATGAGCAGTTCTTC
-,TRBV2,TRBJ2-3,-,CASTPGAPEVKTQYF,TGTGCCAGCACCCCAGGGGCCCCTGAAGTCAAAACGCAGTATTTT
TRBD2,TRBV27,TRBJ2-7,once,CASSRGGRGQFYEQYF,TGTGCCAGCAGTCGGGGCGGGAGGGGTCAATTCTACGAGCAGTACTTC
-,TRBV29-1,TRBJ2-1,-,CSVGLFSEQFF,TGCAGCGTTGGACTATTCAGTGAGCAGTTCTTC
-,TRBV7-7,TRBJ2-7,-,CASSFSEDPSYEQYF,TGTGCTAGCAGCTTCTCTGAGGATCCCTCCTACGAGCAGTACTTC
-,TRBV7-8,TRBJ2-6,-,CASSRGASGANVLTF,TGTGCCAGCAGCCGGGGGGCTTCTGGGGCCAACGTCCTGACTTTC
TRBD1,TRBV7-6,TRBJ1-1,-,CASSLAQGGAGTEAFF,TGTGCCAGCAGCTTAGCGCAAGGGGGCGCAGGCACTGAAGCTTTCTTT
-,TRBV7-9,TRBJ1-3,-,CASSLLRSGNTIYF,TGTGCCAGCAGCTTATTACGGAGTGGAAACACCATATATTTT
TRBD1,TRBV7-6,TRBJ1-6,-,CASSSTGGNNSPLHF,TGTGCCAGCAGCTCGACAGGGGGTAATAATTCACCCCTCCACTTT
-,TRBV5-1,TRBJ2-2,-,CASTPRENTGELFF,TGCGCCAGCACACCACGGGAGAACACCGGGGAGCTGTTTTTT
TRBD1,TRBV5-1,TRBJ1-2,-,CASSLPAGTGSLNYGYTF,TGCGCCAGCAGCTTGCCTGCCGGGACAGGGAGCTTAAACTATGGCTACACCTTC
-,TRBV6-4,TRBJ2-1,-,CASSDFPGADNEQFF,TGTGCCAGCAGTGACTTTCCAGGGGCCGACAATGAGCAGTTCTTC
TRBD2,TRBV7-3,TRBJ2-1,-,CASSIHSGGANEQFF,TGTGCCAGCAGCATTCATAGCGGGGGTGCAAATGAGCAGTTCTTC
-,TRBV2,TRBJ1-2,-,CASRLSGTYGYTF,TGTGCCAGCAGGCTCAGCGGCACCTATGGCTACACCTTC
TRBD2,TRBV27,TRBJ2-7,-,CASRVLAGESYEQYF,TGTGCCAGCAGAGTATTAGCGGGAGAATCCTACGAGCAGTACTTC
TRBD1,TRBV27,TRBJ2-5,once,CASGLSRLGQGETQYF,TGTGCCAGCGGGCTCTCCCGTTTGGGACAGGGAGAGACCCAGTACTTC
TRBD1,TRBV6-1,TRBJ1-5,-,CALGGTGNNQPQHF,TGTGCCCTGGGAGGGACAGGCAACAATCAGCCCCAGCATTTT
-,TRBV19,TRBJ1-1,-,CASSVERNTEAFF,TGTGCCAGTAGTGTCGAGCGGAACACTGAAGCTTTCTTT
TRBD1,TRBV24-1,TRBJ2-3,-,CATSDSSDRGPDTQYF,TGTGCCACCAGTGACTCTTCTGACAGGGGCCCCGATACGCAGTATTTT
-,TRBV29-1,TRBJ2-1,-,CSFGLYSYNEQFF,TGCAGCTTCGGACTATATTCCTACAATGAGCAGTTCTTC
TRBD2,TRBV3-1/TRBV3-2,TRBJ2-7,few,CASSPWTSGNQYF,TGTGCCAGCAGCCCTTGGACTAGCGGAAATCAGTACTTC
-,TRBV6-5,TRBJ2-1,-,CASSSFRGAGYNEQFF,TGTGCCAGCAGTTCCTTCCGCGGGGCGGGATACAATGAGCAGTTCTTC
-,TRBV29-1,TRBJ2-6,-,CSVEGGSGANVLTF,TGCAGCGTTGAAGGGGGCTCCGGGGCCAACGTCCTGACTTTC
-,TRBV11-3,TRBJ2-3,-,CASSPAGASGSDTQYF,TGTGCCAGCAGCCCGGCGGGGGCCTCGGGTTCAGATACGCAGTATTTT
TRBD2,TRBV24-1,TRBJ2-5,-,CATSDPGLAGGETQYF,TGTGCCACCAGTGACCCCGGACTAGCGGGAGGAGAGACCCAGTACTTC
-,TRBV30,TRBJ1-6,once,CAWSVPGHVNSPLHF,TGTGCCTGGAGTGTACCGGGACACGTCAATTCACCCCTCCACTTT
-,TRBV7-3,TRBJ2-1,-,CASSPSGTSNEQFF,TGTGCCAGCAGCCCCTCCGGGACTTCCAATGAGCAGTTCTTC
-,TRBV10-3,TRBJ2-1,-,CAISVPGVVLSYNEQFF,TGTGCCATCAGTGTGCCGGGAGTAGTACTCTCCTACAATGAGCAGTTCTTC
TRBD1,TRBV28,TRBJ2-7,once,CASSPGQVPYEQYF,TGTGCCAGCAGTCCGGGACAGGTCCCCTACGAGCAGTACTTC
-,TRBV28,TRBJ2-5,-,CASSSHSRETQYF,TGTGCCAGCAGTTCCCATTCGAGAGAGACCCAGTACTTC